The sequence of this TCR beta chain was determined in a study of blood T cell repertoires in COVID-19. Study overall: The origin of the acute and convalescent COVID-19 samples was the United States, Italy and Spain.

The V gene lost 0 bases and the J gene lost 9 bases, with 21 bases spanning the gap. CDR3 length: 16 amino acids. From germline, CDR1 is MGHRA and CDR2 YSYEKL. Method: immunoSEQ multiplex PCR; TCRdb's copy keeps in-frame clones and lacks some. The sample lists hundreds of thousands of clones, around 88% seen once, with over 6% in the top ten. Clinical history as reported by participants underpinned cohort assignment. The TCR originated in a woman aged 35 to 49 who had recovered from COVID-19. This rearrangement joins TRBV4-1 to TRBJ2-7, with D possibly matching TRBD2 (6 bases). The specimen sequenced was PBMCs or T cells enriched from blood (not recorded which). CDR3 sequence (DNA): TGCGCCAGCAGCCAAGATTATGGTAGCGGACCGCCGTGGCAGTACTTC. Its protein is CASSQDYGSGPPWQYF.